This T cell receptor beta chain came from a study of T cell responses to AZD1222 COVID-19 vaccine. Study-wide background: Whether given at about 4 or about 12 weeks, second doses were pooled. Study-level findings and limits: Repertoire collection took place solely once the T cell response had peaked.

CDR1 is KGHSH and CDR2 is LQKENI in the germline V gene. This CDR3 has 16 amino acids. J gave up 5 bases and V 3 bases, and 7 bases lay outside the gene matches. Libraries were prepared by immunoSEQ multiplex PCR; TCRdb keeps only in-frame clonotypes and omits some of them. The top ten clones hold approximately 25% of a sample with about 96,000 clones, about nine tenths of them seen once. About this clone: Its antigen is not known.

This material consisted of peripheral blood, taken on day 0 of AZD1222 vaccination. This clonotype was sampled from an adult in good health. The chain employs TRBV18 and TRBJ2-1, with 10 bases fitting TRBD2. For the CDR3, the DNA is TGTGCCAGCTCACCGGTGGCACTAGCGGGAAACAATGAGCAGTTCTTC. It specifies CASSPVALAGNNEQFF. Looking up the rest from reference TRBV18 and TRBJ2-1 gives the full variable domain: NAGVMQNPRHLVRRRGQEARLRCSPMKGHSHVYWYRQLPEEGLKFMVYLQKENIIDESGMPKERFSAEFPKEGPSILRIQQVVRGDSAAYFCASSPVALAGNNEQFFGPGTRLTVL.